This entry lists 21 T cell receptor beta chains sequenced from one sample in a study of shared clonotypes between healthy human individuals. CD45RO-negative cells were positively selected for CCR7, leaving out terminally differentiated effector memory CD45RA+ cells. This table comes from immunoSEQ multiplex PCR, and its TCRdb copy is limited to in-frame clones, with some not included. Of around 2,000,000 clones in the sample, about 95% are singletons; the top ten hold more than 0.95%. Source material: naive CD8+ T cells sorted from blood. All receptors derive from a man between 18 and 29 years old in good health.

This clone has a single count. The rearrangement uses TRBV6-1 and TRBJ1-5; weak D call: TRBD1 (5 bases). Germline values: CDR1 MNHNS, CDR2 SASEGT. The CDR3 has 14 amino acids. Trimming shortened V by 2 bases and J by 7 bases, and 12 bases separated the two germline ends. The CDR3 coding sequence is TGTGCCAGCAGTGAATTTGTGGGGCTCCAGCCCCAGCATTTT. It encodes CASSEFVGLQPQHF.

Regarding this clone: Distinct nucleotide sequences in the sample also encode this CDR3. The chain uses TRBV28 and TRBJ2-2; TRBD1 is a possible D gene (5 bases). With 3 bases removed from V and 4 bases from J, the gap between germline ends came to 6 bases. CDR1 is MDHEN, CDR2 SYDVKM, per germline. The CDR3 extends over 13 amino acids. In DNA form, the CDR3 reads TGTGCCAGCAGTTTCAGGGTCACCGGGGAGCTGTTTTTT. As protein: CASSFRVTGELFF. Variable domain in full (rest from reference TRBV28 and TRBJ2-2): DVKVTQSSRYLVKRTGEKVFLECVQDMDHENMFWYRQDPGLGLRLIYFSYDVKMKEKGDIPEGYSVSREKKERFSLILESASTNQTSMYLCASSFRVTGELFFGEGSRLTVL.

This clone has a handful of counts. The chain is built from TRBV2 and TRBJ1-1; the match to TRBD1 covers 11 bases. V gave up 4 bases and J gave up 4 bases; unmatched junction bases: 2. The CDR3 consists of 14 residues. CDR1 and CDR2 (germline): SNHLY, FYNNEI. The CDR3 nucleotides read TGTGCCAGCAGTGGGACAGGGGGCGGCACTGAAGCTTTCTTT. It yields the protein CASSGTGGGTEAFF.

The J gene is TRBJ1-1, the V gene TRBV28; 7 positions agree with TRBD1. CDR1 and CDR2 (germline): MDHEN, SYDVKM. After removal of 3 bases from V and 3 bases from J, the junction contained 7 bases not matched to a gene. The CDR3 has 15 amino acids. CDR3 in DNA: TGTGCCAGCAGTTTCCCCCCAGGGGGGCACACTGAAGCTTTCTTT. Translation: CASSFPPGGHTEAFF.

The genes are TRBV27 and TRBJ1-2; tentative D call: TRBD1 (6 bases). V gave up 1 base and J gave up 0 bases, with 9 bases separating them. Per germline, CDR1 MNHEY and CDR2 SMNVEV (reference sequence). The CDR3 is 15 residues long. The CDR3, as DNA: TGTGCCAGCAGTTTATTCCCAGGGGCTAACTATGGCTACACCTTC. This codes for CASSLFPGANYGYTF.

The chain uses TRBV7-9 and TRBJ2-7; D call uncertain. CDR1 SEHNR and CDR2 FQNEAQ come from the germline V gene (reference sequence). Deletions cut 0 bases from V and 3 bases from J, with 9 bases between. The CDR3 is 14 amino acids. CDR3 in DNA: TGTGCCAGCAGCTTAGCGGAGTCTTTCTACGAGCAGTACTTC. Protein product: CASSLAESFYEQYF. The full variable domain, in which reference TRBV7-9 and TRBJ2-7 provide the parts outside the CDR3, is DTGVSQNPRHKITKRGQNVTFRCDPISEHNRLYWYRQTLGQGPEFLTYFQNEAQLEKSRLLSDRFSAERPKGSFSTLEIQRTEQGDSAMYLCASSLAESFYEQYFGPGTRLTVT.

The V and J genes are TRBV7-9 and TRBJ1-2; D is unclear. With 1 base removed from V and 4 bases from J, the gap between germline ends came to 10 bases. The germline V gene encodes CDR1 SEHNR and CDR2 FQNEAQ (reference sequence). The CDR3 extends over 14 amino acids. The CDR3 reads CASSLVGFPYGYTF. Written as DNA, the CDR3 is TGTGCCAGCAGCTTAGTGGGGTTTCCCTATGGCTACACCTTC.

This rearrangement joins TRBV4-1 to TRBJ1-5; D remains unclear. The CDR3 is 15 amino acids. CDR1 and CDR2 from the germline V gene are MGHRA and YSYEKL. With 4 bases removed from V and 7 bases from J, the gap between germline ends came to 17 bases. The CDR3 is CASSLQPQLGQPQHF. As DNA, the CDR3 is TGCGCCAGCAGCCTCCAGCCACAATTAGGACAGCCCCAGCATTTT.

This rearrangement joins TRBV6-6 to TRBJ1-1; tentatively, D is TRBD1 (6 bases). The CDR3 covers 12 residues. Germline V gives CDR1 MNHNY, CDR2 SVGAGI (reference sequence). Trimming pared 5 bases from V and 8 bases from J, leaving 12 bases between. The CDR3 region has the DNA TGTGCCAGCAGTAACAGGGTTCAGGAAGCTTTCTTT. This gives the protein CASSNRVQEAFF.

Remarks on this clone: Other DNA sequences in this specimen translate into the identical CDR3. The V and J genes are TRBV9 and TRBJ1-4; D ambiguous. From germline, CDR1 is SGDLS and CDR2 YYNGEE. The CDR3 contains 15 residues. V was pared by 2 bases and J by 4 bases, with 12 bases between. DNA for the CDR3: TGTGCCAGCAGCGTCGCAGGAGGTGGTAATGAAAAACTGTTTTTT. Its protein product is CASSVAGGGNEKLFF.

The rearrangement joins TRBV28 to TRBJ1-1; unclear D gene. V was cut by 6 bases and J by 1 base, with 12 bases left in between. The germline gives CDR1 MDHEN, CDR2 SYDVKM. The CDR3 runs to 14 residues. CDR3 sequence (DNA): TGTGCCAGCAGGTGGGTGATCAGGAACACTGAAGCTTTCTTT. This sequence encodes CASRWVIRNTEAFF.

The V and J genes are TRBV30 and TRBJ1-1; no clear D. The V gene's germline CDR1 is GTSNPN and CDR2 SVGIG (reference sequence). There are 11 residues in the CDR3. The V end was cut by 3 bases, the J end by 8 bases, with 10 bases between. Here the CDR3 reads CAWSRRREAFF. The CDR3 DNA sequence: TGTGCCTGGAGCCGAAGGCGGGAAGCTTTCTTT.

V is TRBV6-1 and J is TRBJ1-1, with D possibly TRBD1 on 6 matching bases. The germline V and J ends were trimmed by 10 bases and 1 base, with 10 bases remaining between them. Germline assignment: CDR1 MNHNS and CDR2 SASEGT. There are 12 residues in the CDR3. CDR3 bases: TGTGCCACAATGGACAGGAACACTGAAGCTTTCTTT. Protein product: CATMDRNTEAFF.

The CDR3 nucleotides are TGTGCCAGCAGCCCCCGGACAGGGATCCAAGAGACCCAGTACTTC. This gives the protein CASSPRTGIQETQYF. The chain recombines TRBV7-8 with TRBJ2-5; 8 nucleotides line up with TRBD1. Germline CDR1 is SGHVS and CDR2 is FQNEAQ. The CDR3 is 15 residues long. V trimming: 5 bases; J trimming: 1 base; junction bases outside the gene matches: 6.

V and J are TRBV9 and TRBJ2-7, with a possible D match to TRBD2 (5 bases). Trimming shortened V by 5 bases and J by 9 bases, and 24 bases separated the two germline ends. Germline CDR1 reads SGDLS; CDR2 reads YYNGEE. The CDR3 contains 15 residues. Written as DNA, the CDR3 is TGTGCCAGCAGTGAAGGACTGAAGCCATTTCCCGGGCAGTACTTC. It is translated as CASSEGLKPFPGQYF.

The CDR3 DNA sequence: TGTGCCAGCAGCCTACTAGCGGACCCCATCTACAATGAGCAGTTCTTC. Its protein product is CASSLLADPIYNEQFF. V and J are TRBV7-3 and TRBJ2-1; TRBD2 matches 8 bases. Per germline, CDR1 SGHTA and CDR2 FQGTGA. This CDR3 contains 16 residues. V lost 5 bases, J lost 3 bases, and 9 bases stayed unmatched.

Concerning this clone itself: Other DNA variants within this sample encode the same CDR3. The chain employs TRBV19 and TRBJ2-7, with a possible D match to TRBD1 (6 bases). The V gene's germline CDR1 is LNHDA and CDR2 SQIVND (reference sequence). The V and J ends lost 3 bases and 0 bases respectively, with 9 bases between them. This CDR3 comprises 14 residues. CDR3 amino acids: CASSMVGASYEQYF. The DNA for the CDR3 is TGTGCCAGTAGTATGGTGGGGGCCTCCTACGAGCAGTACTTC.

The CDR3 sequence: CASSPSGGALNEQYF. In nucleotides, the CDR3 is TGTGCCAGCAGCCCGAGCGGGGGGGCCTTGAACGAGCAGTACTTC. The chain joins TRBV11-3 to TRBJ2-7; 10 nucleotides line up with TRBD2. The germline CDR1 and CDR2 sequences are SGHNT and YENEEA. This CDR3 spans 15 amino acids. The ends lost 5 bases at V and 5 bases at J; junction bases unmatched: 9.

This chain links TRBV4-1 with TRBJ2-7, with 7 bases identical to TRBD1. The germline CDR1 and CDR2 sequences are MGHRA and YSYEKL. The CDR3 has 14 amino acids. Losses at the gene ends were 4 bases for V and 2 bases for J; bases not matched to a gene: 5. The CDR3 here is CASSLRGGAYEQYF. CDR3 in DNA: TGCGCCAGCAGCCTTAGAGGGGGCGCCTACGAGCAGTACTTC.

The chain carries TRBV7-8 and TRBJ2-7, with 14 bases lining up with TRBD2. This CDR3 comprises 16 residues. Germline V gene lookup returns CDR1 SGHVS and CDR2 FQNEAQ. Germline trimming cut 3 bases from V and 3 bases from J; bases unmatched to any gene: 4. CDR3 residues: CASSFGLAGGYYEQYF. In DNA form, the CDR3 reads TGTGCCAGCAGCTTCGGACTAGCGGGGGGCTACTACGAGCAGTACTTC.

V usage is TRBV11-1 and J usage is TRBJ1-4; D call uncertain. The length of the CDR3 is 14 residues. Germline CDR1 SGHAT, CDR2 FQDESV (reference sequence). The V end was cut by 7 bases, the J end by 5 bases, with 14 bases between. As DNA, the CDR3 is TGTGCCAGCACCGACGACGGATTCAATGAAAAACTGTTTTTT. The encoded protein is CASTDDGFNEKLFF. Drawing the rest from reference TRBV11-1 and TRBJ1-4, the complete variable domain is EAEVAQSPRYKITEKSQAVAFWCDPISGHATLYWYRQILGQGPELLVQFQDESVVDDSQLPKDRFSAERLKGVDSTLKIQPAELGDSAMYLCASTDDGFNEKLFFGSGTQLSVL.